This entry lists 32 T cell receptor beta chains sequenced from one sample in a study of cytomegalovirus exposure and HLA in healthy donors. The study ran its PCR with 60 Vbeta and 13 Jbeta primers. Data came from immunoSEQ multiplex PCR; TCRdb stores just in-frame clones and leaves some out. Of about 250,000 clones listed, 80% to 95% were seen once; the top ten hold roughly 1.6%. The sequenced sample was PBMCs. These receptors came from a girl aged 2 to 9 in good health and CMV-seronegative.

The V and J genes are TRBV5-8 and TRBJ1-1; D gene uncertain. CDR1 is SGHTS, CDR2 YDEGEE, per germline. Trimming shortened V by 1 base and J by 6 bases, and 10 bases separated the two germline ends. This CDR3 contains 13 residues. CDR3 nucleotide sequence: TGTGCCAGCAGCTTGCTCGGGGAACCTGAAGCTTTCTTT. This codes for CASSLLGEPEAFF.

This chain connects TRBV2 to TRBJ2-2, with 14 positions matching TRBD2. V trimming: 4 bases; J trimming: 7 bases; junction bases outside the gene matches: 11. The CDR3 sequence is 18 residues long. From germline, CDR1 is SNHLY and CDR2 FYNNEI. CDR3 DNA: TGTGCCAGCAGTGGCACCATTGGACTAGCGGGGGGTCGCGGGGAGCTGTTTTTT. This encodes CASSGTIGLAGGRGELFF.

The rearrangement uses TRBV4-1 and TRBJ2-1, with a possible D match to TRBD2 (6 bases). The CDR3 is made up of 21 amino acids. Germline V lookup: CDR1 MGHRA, CDR2 YSYEKL. Trimming pared 0 bases from V and 0 bases from J, leaving 24 bases between. This CDR3 reads CASSQDGGGSIAAFSYNEQFF. The CDR3 DNA reads TGCGCCAGCAGCCAAGATGGTGGAGGGTCAATAGCGGCCTTCTCCTACAATGAGCAGTTCTTC.

The V and J genes are TRBV19 and TRBJ1-4; D is unclear. V dropped 1 base and J dropped 3 bases, with 9 bases sitting between them. This CDR3 region has 15 residues. The germline gives CDR1 LNHDA, CDR2 SQIVND (reference sequence). CDR3 sequence: CASSIGRLANEKLFF. As DNA, the CDR3 is TGTGCCAGTAGTATAGGGAGGCTGGCTAATGAAAAACTGTTTTTT. Together with reference TRBV19 and TRBJ1-4, the CDR3 gives the full variable domain: DGGITQSPKYLFRKEGQNVTLSCEQNLNHDAMYWYRQDPGQGLRLIYYSQIVNDFQKGDIAEGYSVSREKKESFPLTVTSAQKNPTAFYLCASSIGRLANEKLFFGSGTQLSVL.

In DNA, the CDR3 is TGTGCCAGCAGCTTAGGGGGAGCTGGCGGGGGGGGAGTTTACGAGCAGTACTTC. Residues: CASSLGGAGGGGVYEQYF. The chain uses TRBV7-8 and TRBJ2-7, with 9 bases fitting TRBD2. The CDR3 is 18 amino acids. With 1 base clipped from V and 4 bases from J, the junction kept 14 bases outside the gene matches. Germline V gene data show CDR1 as SGHVS and CDR2 as FQNEAQ.

V and J are TRBV29-1 and TRBJ1-2; 7 bases are a match to TRBD1. Trimming took 4 bases from V and 4 from J; bases not matched to a gene: 12. Germline V lookup: CDR1 SQVTM, CDR2 ANQGSEA. This CDR3 has 15 residues. DNA for the CDR3: TGCAGCGTTGGCCTCCGGGACAGAAGACCCTATGGCTACACCTTC. This gives the protein CSVGLRDRRPYGYTF.

This sequence joins TRBV6-1 and TRBJ1-2; D not certain. Germline CDR1 and CDR2: MNHNS and SASEGT. The CDR3 runs to 13 residues. The ends were cut back, 7 bases at V and 6 bases at J, with 15 bases in the middle. The DNA for the CDR3 is TGTGCCAGCACCGGCTTACAGAGTCATGGCTACACCTTC. Translation gives CASTGLQSHGYTF.

This chain links TRBV6-5 with TRBJ1-5, with 10 bases aligning to TRBD1. The CDR3 sequence is 15 residues long. Losses at the gene ends were 1 base for V and 6 bases for J; bases not matched to a gene: 3. Germline V CDR1 and CDR2: MNHEY, SVGAGI. CDR3 amino acids: CASSYFRDRGQPQHF. CDR3 nucleotide sequence: TGTGCCAGCAGTTACTTCCGGGACAGGGGTCAGCCCCAGCATTTT.

This sequence joins TRBV6-6 and TRBJ2-7, with TRBD2 matching over 8 bases. The germline V gene encodes CDR1 MNHNY and CDR2 SVGAGI (reference sequence). With V trimmed by 6 bases and J by 3 bases, 10 bases remained unmatched. This CDR3 contains 15 residues. The CDR3 DNA reads TGTGCCAGCAGAGGGGTCGCGGGAGGTCTCTACGAGCAGTACTTC. Amino acids: CASRGVAGGLYEQYF.

DNA of the CDR3: TGCGCCAGCAGTCCAATTGACAGGCTGGCGGGAGCTTTCTTT. This translates into CASSPIDRLAGAFF. The V call is TRBV10-1, the J call TRBJ1-1, with D possibly being TRBD1 (6 bases). CDR3 length: 14 residues. Germline loops: CDR1 WNHNN, CDR2 SYGVQD (reference sequence). V was pared by 5 bases and J by 10 bases, with 20 bases between.

The chain uses TRBV6-5 and TRBJ2-3; possibly TRBD1 for D (5 bases). Germline loops: CDR1 MNHEY, CDR2 SVGAGI. The CDR3 spans 15 residues. V was cut by 6 bases and J by 2 bases, with 15 bases left in between. As DNA, the CDR3 is TGTGCCAGCAGGACCTACAAGGGGCCCACAGATACGCAGTATTTT. Protein product: CASRTYKGPTDTQYF.

This clone showed up just once. V and J are TRBV6-5 and TRBJ1-6; D unresolved. The germline V and J ends were trimmed by 5 bases and 6 bases, with 14 bases remaining between them. This CDR3 is built from 15 residues. Per the germline V gene, CDR1 is MNHEY and CDR2 is SVGAGI. CDR3: CASSLDPSGNSPLHF. The CDR3 DNA reads TGTGCCAGCAGTCTCGACCCTTCGGGTAATTCACCCCTCCACTTT.

The CDR3, as DNA: TGTGCCAGCAGTCCTACCGACTACGTCGAGCAGTTCTTC. This encodes CASSPTDYVEQFF. The V call is TRBV27, the J call TRBJ2-1; a possible D gene is TRBD2 (5 bases). CDR3 length: 13 residues. Per the germline V gene, CDR1 is MNHEY and CDR2 is SMNVEV (reference sequence). Trimming removed 5 bases at V and 10 bases at J, with 15 bases between.

This chain uses TRBV27 with TRBJ2-5; 11 nucleotides match TRBD1. There are 15 residues in the CDR3. J gave up 5 bases and V 5 bases, and 7 bases lay outside the gene matches. The germline gives CDR1 MNHEY, CDR2 SMNVEV (reference sequence). Here the CDR3 reads CASSTRTGGEETQYF. CDR3 nucleotide sequence: TGTGCCAGCAGTACCCGGACAGGGGGCGAGGAGACCCAGTACTTC.

The chain couples TRBV7-9 to TRBJ2-1, with 9 nucleotides matching TRBD2. This CDR3 contains 15 residues. Germline assignment: CDR1 SEHNR and CDR2 FQNEAQ (reference sequence). V lost 5 bases, J lost 5 bases, and 7 bases stayed unmatched. CDR3 nucleotides: TGTGCCAGCAGCAGCACGGGACTAGCTGACAATGAGCAGTTCTTC. Residues: CASSSTGLADNEQFF.

For this clone: Other DNA sequences in the same sample also yield this CDR3. The rearrangement links TRBV6-4 to TRBJ2-1; the match to TRBD1 covers 11 bases. The germline V gene encodes CDR1 MRHNA and CDR2 SNTAGT. The CDR3 length is 15 residues. Trimming cost V 6 bases and J 3 bases; bases outside gene matches: 4. As DNA, the CDR3 is TGTGCCAGCAGCCCCGGGACAGGGGGCTACAATGAGCAGTTCTTC. Translation gives CASSPGTGGYNEQFF.

This chain connects TRBV28 to TRBJ2-1, with D possibly TRBD2 on 5 matching bases. The CDR3 has 13 amino acids. Trimming removed 3 bases from V and 6 bases from J, with 9 bases in between. CDR1 and CDR2 (germline): MDHEN, SYDVKM. CDR3 coding DNA: TGTGCCAGCAGTTTTGGGCTAGCCAATGAGCAGTTCTTC. Protein: CASSFGLANEQFF.

This chain joins TRBV6-6 and TRBJ2-7; D may be TRBD1 (5 bases). The germline V gene has CDR1 MNHNY and CDR2 SVGAGI (reference sequence). Trimming left V 0 bases short and J 3 bases short, with 15 bases between. The CDR3 is 16 residues long. The CDR3 DNA is TGTGCCAGCAGTTACTCGACACAGGCTATCCACTACGAGCAGTACTTC. Translation: CASSYSTQAIHYEQYF.

The V gene is TRBV30, the J gene TRBJ2-5; 7 bases align to TRBD2. Germline V lookup: CDR1 GTSNPN, CDR2 SVGIG (reference sequence). The CDR3 runs 15 residues. Germline trimming cut 0 bases from V and 5 bases from J; bases unmatched to any gene: 9. The DNA of the CDR3 is TGTGCCTGGAGTGTAAAGGGAGGGCCCTGGGAGACCCAGTACTTC. The encoded protein is CAWSVKGGPWETQYF.

The V gene is TRBV2, the J gene TRBJ2-6; 8 bases match TRBD1. Trimming took 1 base from V and 1 from J; bases not matched to a gene: 3. Germline CDR1 SNHLY, CDR2 FYNNEI. The CDR3 consists of 17 residues. Here the CDR3 reads CASSEGTGRSGANVLTF. DNA of the CDR3: TGTGCCAGCAGTGAAGGGACAGGGAGGTCTGGGGCCAACGTCCTGACTTTC.

This chain uses TRBV28 with TRBJ2-1; D is undetermined. Germline loops: CDR1 MDHEN, CDR2 SYDVKM. The CDR3 covers 13 residues. V was clipped by 6 bases and J by 0 bases, with 6 bases between them. Here the CDR3 DNA reads TGTGCCAGCAGGTCGAGCTCCTACAATGAGCAGTTCTTC. Amino acid sequence: CASRSSSYNEQFF.

The chain carries TRBV29-1 and TRBJ1-5, with 8 bases identical to TRBD1. With V trimmed by 6 bases and J by 5 bases, 12 bases remained unmatched. Germline V gene data show CDR1 as SQVTM and CDR2 as ANQGSEA. This CDR3 has 15 amino acids. The chain's CDR3 is CSVRQGAESYQPQHF. The CDR3 coding sequence is TGCAGCGTGCGCCAGGGGGCGGAATCCTATCAGCCCCAGCATTTT.

The chain carries TRBV30 and TRBJ2-7; D ambiguous. V gave up 2 bases and J gave up 3 bases, with 11 bases separating them. Germline V gene data show CDR1 as GTSNPN and CDR2 as SVGIG (reference sequence). The CDR3 runs 13 residues. This CDR3 reads CAWSRNRFYEQYF. CDR3 coding DNA: TGTGCCTGGAGTAGAAACAGATTCTACGAGCAGTACTTC. The full variable domain, its missing parts supplied by reference TRBV30 and TRBJ2-7, is SQTIHQWPATLVQPVGSPLSLECTVEGTSNPNLYWYRQAAGRGLQLLFYSVGIGQISSEVPQNLSASRPQDRQFILSSKKLLLSDSGFYLCAWSRNRFYEQYFGPGTRLTVT.

This sequence joins TRBV5-6 and TRBJ1-5, with D unresolved. The CDR3 has 12 amino acids. Germline V CDR1 and CDR2: SGHDT, YYEEEE. Trimming stripped 3 bases from V and 6 bases from J, with 7 bases between. The CDR3 loop reads CASSSGSQPQHF. In DNA, the CDR3 is TGTGCCAGCAGCTCTGGGAGTCAGCCCCAGCATTTT.

The chain employs TRBV6-1 and TRBJ2-5; 7 positions match TRBD1. The J call may be faulty, since TRBJ2-7 better matches the DNA end. Germline values: CDR1 MNHNS, CDR2 SASEGT. The CDR3 sequence is 15 residues long. The CDR3 DNA reads as TGTGCCAGCATTAGGGGACAGCTGTTTTCCTACGAGCAGTACTTC. Amino acid sequence: CASIRGQLFSYEQYF.

The chain uses TRBV10-2 and TRBJ2-5; 7 bases fit TRBD2. The CDR3 covers 16 residues. CDR1 is WSHSY and CDR2 is SAAADI in the germline V gene. With 2 bases clipped from V and 11 bases from J, the junction kept 17 bases outside the gene matches. The CDR3 is CASSEGLGAGAREQYF. The CDR3 DNA follows: TGCGCCAGCAGTGAGGGCCTAGGGGCGGGAGCTCGGGAGCAGTACTTC.

J is TRBJ2-7 and V is TRBV28; 9 positions agree with TRBD1. J gave up 0 bases and V 9 bases, and 6 bases lay outside the gene matches. Per the germline V gene, CDR1 is MDHEN and CDR2 is SYDVKM. The CDR3 contains 14 residues. This CDR3 is CASTGTGTSYEQYF. The CDR3 DNA reads TGTGCCAGTACAGGGACAGGGACCTCCTACGAGCAGTACTTC.

This sequence joins TRBV4-1 and TRBJ2-7; D may be TRBD1 (6 bases). The CDR3 consists of 16 residues. The V and J ends lost 5 bases and 9 bases respectively, with 26 bases between them. The germline gives CDR1 MGHRA, CDR2 YSYEKL. CDR3 protein: CASSSVYRDISHGQYF. As DNA, the CDR3 is TGCGCCAGCAGCTCAGTATACAGGGACATTTCACACGGGCAGTACTTC.

The chain joins TRBV5-6 to TRBJ1-5; 10 positions match TRBD1. The CDR3 is made up of 15 amino acids. From germline, CDR1 is SGHDT and CDR2 YYEEEE. V lost 4 bases to trimming and J lost 2 bases; unmatched junction nucleotides: 3. The CDR3 DNA follows: TGTGCCAGCAGCCCCGGGACAGGGGGCAATCAGCCCCAGCATTTT. Residues: CASSPGTGGNQPQHF.

This clone showed up just a few times. V and J are TRBV6-6 and TRBJ1-5; D unclear. The length of the CDR3 is 14 residues. Trimming took 7 bases from V and 6 from J, leaving 16 bases between them. CDR1 and CDR2 (germline): MNHNY, SVGAGI (reference sequence). The CDR3 loop reads CASTQGERRQPQHF. The DNA of the CDR3 is TGTGCCAGCACCCAAGGAGAGCGACGTCAGCCCCAGCATTTT.

This chain connects TRBV30 to TRBJ1-2; D is unresolved. Trimming took off 2 bases at V and 8 bases at J, with 18 bases between the two ends. The V gene's germline CDR1 is GTSNPN and CDR2 SVGIG (reference sequence). This CDR3 is 14 amino acids long. The CDR3 loop reads CAWSSSGSASGYTF. CDR3 nucleotides: TGTGCCTGGAGTTCGAGCGGGTCAGCCTCAGGCTACACCTTC.

In nucleotides, the CDR3 is TGTGCCAGCAGTGGTGGGTGGGACACGCGATCACCCCTCCACTTT. It yields the protein CASSGGWDTRSPLHF. The V call is TRBV9, the J call TRBJ1-6; D perhaps matches TRBD1 (6 bases). The germline CDR1 and CDR2 sequences are SGDLS and YYNGEE. The CDR3 runs 15 residues. V was trimmed by 5 bases and J by 10 bases, leaving 19 bases between them. The full variable domain, in which reference TRBV9 and TRBJ1-6 provide the parts outside the CDR3, is DSGVTQTPKHLITATGQRVTLRCSPRSGDLSVYWYQQSLDQGLQFLIQYYNGEERAKGNILERFSAQQFPDLHSELNLSSLELGDSALYFCASSGGWDTRSPLHFGNGTRLTVT.